These 14 T cell receptor beta chains share one sample of origin, sequenced in a study of cytomegalovirus exposure and HLA in healthy donors. Sequencing used immunoSEQ multiplex PCR; TCRdb keeps in-frame clones, though not all of them. The sample holds over 150,000 clones, roughly nine tenths seen once. Material for sequencing was PBMCs. These receptor sequences come from a young woman in good health and CMV-seropositive.

In this sample, this clone turned up once. The rearrangement joins TRBV5-6 to TRBJ2-7, with TRBD1 as a possible D gene (5 bases). Trimming took 0 bases from V and 5 from J, leaving 9 bases between them. Germline V gene sequence: CDR1 SGHDT, CDR2 YYEEEE. CDR3 size: 13 residues. CDR3 sequence (DNA): TGTGCCAGCAGCTTGGTTCAGGGCCACGAGCAGTACTTC. Translating gives CASSLVQGHEQYF.

This rearrangement joins TRBV18 to TRBJ1-2, with 9 bases matching TRBD1. CDR3 size: 13 residues. Germline V gene data show CDR1 as KGHSH and CDR2 as LQKENI. The ends lost 3 bases at V and 7 bases at J; junction bases unmatched: 3. CDR3: CASSPTGGSGYTF. DNA for the CDR3: TGTGCCAGCTCACCCACAGGGGGCAGTGGCTACACCTTC.

This clone was picked up one time. The V call is TRBV11-2, the J call TRBJ2-3; the D is unclear. Trimming removed 4 bases from V and 1 base from J, with 9 bases in between. CDR1 is SGHAT, CDR2 FQNNGV, per germline. The CDR3 spans 14 residues. The CDR3: CASSSPSGTDTQYF. CDR3 bases: TGTGCCAGCAGCTCGCCTAGTGGCACAGATACGCAGTATTTT.

The chain recombines TRBV27 with TRBJ1-2, with D perhaps TRBD1 (5 bases). Trimming stripped 3 bases from V and 4 bases from J, with 12 bases between. The CDR3 runs 14 residues. Germline CDR1 reads MNHEY; CDR2 reads SMNVEV (reference sequence). This CDR3 is CASSLLGPGYGYTF. CDR3 in DNA: TGTGCCAGCAGTTTGTTGGGGCCAGGCTATGGCTACACCTTC.

This chain links TRBV29-1 with TRBJ2-2; D possibly corresponds to TRBD2 (6 bases). Germline values: CDR1 SQVTM, CDR2 ANQGSEA. V gave up 7 bases and J gave up 1 base, with 16 bases separating them. The CDR3 consists of 15 residues. The CDR3 is CSALKWDLNTGELFF. The CDR3 nucleotides read TGCAGCGCACTAAAGTGGGACTTGAACACCGGGGAGCTGTTTTTT.

The rearrangement links TRBV6-5 to TRBJ2-1, with 8 bases that match TRBD2. V was pared by 5 bases and J by 4 bases, with 7 bases of the junction left unmatched. Germline loops: CDR1 MNHEY, CDR2 SVGAGI. The CDR3 extends over 15 amino acids. The CDR3 DNA is TGTGCCAGCAGTAACACGGGGGGGCCGTACAATGAGCAGTTCTTC. Protein: CASSNTGGPYNEQFF.

This chain links TRBV29-1 with TRBJ2-7; unclear D gene. The V and J ends lost 2 bases and 2 bases respectively, with 4 bases between them. The germline CDR1 and CDR2 sequences are SQVTM and ANQGSEA. There are 11 residues in the CDR3. This chain's CDR3 is CSVESPYEQYF. CDR3 DNA sequence: TGCAGCGTTGAATCTCCCTACGAGCAGTACTTC.

The chain couples TRBV28 to TRBJ2-5; D not certain. V lost 6 bases to trimming and J lost 5 bases, with 10 bases between them. The CDR3 is 12 amino acids. Germline CDR1 reads MDHEN; CDR2 reads SYDVKM. CDR3 region: CASSPQVETQYF. The CDR3 nucleotides are TGTGCCAGCAGCCCTCAGGTGGAGACCCAGTACTTC.

V and J are TRBV30 and TRBJ1-5; no definite D call. The CDR3 length is 13 residues. V lost 2 bases and J 0 bases, leaving 5 bases between the germline ends. Germline loops: CDR1 GTSNPN, CDR2 SVGIG (reference sequence). The CDR3 DNA sequence: TGTGCCTGGAGTACTGCTAGCAATCAGCCCCAGCATTTT. It translates to CAWSTASNQPQHF.

The chain couples TRBV2 to TRBJ2-7; 10 bases line up with TRBD1. The CDR3 runs to 20 residues. Trimming at V came to 6 bases and at J to 3 bases, leaving 23 bases not matched to a gene. Germline loops: CDR1 SNHLY, CDR2 FYNNEI. The DNA of the CDR3 is TGTGCCAGCAGCCCGACACCCGGGACAGGGGCCGGGGGGCCTCTCTACGAGCAGTACTTC. Encoded protein: CASSPTPGTGAGGPLYEQYF.

The genes are TRBV28 and TRBJ2-3, with 11 bases matching TRBD2. J gave up 0 bases and V 5 bases, and 19 bases lay outside the gene matches. Looked up from germline, CDR1 is MDHEN and CDR2 is SYDVKM. The CDR3 runs to 21 residues. CDR3 DNA: TGTGCCAGCAGTCCAACCTCACTGACCGGGACTAGCGGAGGAAGCACAGATACGCAGTATTTT. This encodes CASSPTSLTGTSGGSTDTQYF. The entire variable domain, with the rest obtained from reference TRBV28 and TRBJ2-3, is as follows: DVKVTQSSRYLVKRTGEKVFLECVQDMDHENMFWYRQDPGLGLRLIYFSYDVKMKEKGDIPEGYSVSREKKERFSLILESASTNQTSMYLCASSPTSLTGTSGGSTDTQYFGPGTRLTVL.

J is TRBJ1-5 and V is TRBV7-6; TRBD1 agrees at 9 bases. CDR3 length: 16 residues. Germline CDR1 SGHVS, CDR2 FNYEAQ. V dropped 4 bases and J dropped 1; count of bases not matched to a gene: 5. The CDR3 loop reads CASSSGTGSSNQPQHF. CDR3 nucleotide sequence: TGTGCCAGCAGCTCAGGGACAGGGTCCAGCAATCAGCCCCAGCATTTT.

The chain recombines TRBV7-9 with TRBJ1-3, with D unclear. Trimming shortened V by 5 bases and J by 0 bases, and 11 bases separated the two germline ends. The CDR3 is 15 residues long. The V gene's germline CDR1 is SEHNR and CDR2 FQNEAQ (reference sequence). CDR3 nucleotides: TGTGCCAGCAGCCCAGCGGGCCACTCTGGAAACACCATATATTTT. The encoded protein is CASSPAGHSGNTIYF.

The chain is built from TRBV7-9 and TRBJ1-5, with TRBD1 as a possible D gene (6 bases). Germline V gene lookup returns CDR1 SEHNR and CDR2 FQNEAQ (reference sequence). CDR3 length: 15 residues. V gave up 5 bases and J gave up 5 bases, with 16 bases separating them. Here the CDR3 reads CASSPWGGADQPQHF. The CDR3, as DNA: TGTGCCAGCAGCCCGTGGGGGGGGGCAGATCAGCCCCAGCATTTT. Supplemented by reference TRBV7-9 and TRBJ1-5, the full variable domain reads DTGVSQNPRHKITKRGQNVTFRCDPISEHNRLYWYRQTLGQGPEFLTYFQNEAQLEKSRLLSDRFSAERPKGSFSTLEIQRTEQGDSAMYLCASSPWGGADQPQHFGDGTRLSIL.